This entry describes one T cell receptor beta chain. Only in-frame clones appear in the TCRdb table, and some are missing; sequencing was by immunoSEQ multiplex PCR. The sample has over 65,000 clones; 85% to 90% are singletons. Germline V gives CDR1 MRHNA, CDR2 SNTAGT. V was cut by 8 bases and J by 1 base, with 20 bases left in between. CDR3 length: 16 residues. The data were taken from a study of T cell responses to AZD1222 COVID-19 vaccine. The source material was peripheral blood, sampled on day 0 of AZD1222 vaccination. The TCR comes from an adult in good health. This sequence joins TRBV6-4 and TRBJ1-2; D gene unclear. This CDR3 is CASRAGGSKSNYGYTF. For the CDR3, the DNA is TGTGCCAGCCGCGCGGGCGGCAGCAAGAGTAACTATGGCTACACCTTC.